Shown below are 32 T cell receptor beta chains from a single sample sequenced in a study of metastatic and nonmetastatic thyroid tumors. Using MiXCR, TCRdb reanalyzed the PCR reads. The table has some 15,000 clones, less than 25% seen once. There were no patients who had received any treatment before thyroid surgery. Sequenced material: blood. All receptors derive from a female donor with papillary thyroid cancer or a benign thyroid nodule (not recorded which). Some clones in this sample may be carry-over from other donors' samples.

This clone is medium-sized in the sample. The chain links TRBV28 to TRBJ2-7, with a tentative D call TRBD2 (6 bases). In germline, CDR1 is MDHEN, CDR2 SYDVKM. The germline V and J ends were trimmed by 6 bases and 2 bases, with 20 bases remaining between them. This CDR3 spans 16 amino acids. The CDR3 here is CASSQASSVNPYEQYF. CDR3 nucleotides: TGTGCCAGCAGCCAAGCCTCTAGCGTCAATCCCTACGAGCAGTACTTC.

This clone occurred a few times. The chain joins TRBV28 to TRBJ2-7; TRBD2 matches 14 bases. The CDR3 has 15 amino acids. Germline CDR1 MDHEN, CDR2 SYDVKM. The junction had 6 bases not matched to a gene; V was cut back by 8 bases and J by 3 bases. CDR3 DNA sequence: TGTGCCAGCGGCCGACTAGCGGGGGGGAGCTACGAGCAGTACTTC. It codes for CASGRLAGGSYEQYF.

This clone is classed as medium-sized. The genes are TRBV20-1 and TRBJ2-7, with 12 nucleotides matching TRBD1. Germline CDR1 reads DFQATT; CDR2 reads SNEGSKA (reference sequence). V dropped 3 bases and J dropped 9; count of bases not matched to a gene: 6. CDR3 length: 13 amino acids. CDR3 sequence reads: CSASPGQGAVQYF. DNA for the CDR3: TGCAGTGCTAGCCCGGGACAGGGGGCGGTGCAGTACTTC.

J is TRBJ2-2 and V is TRBV20-1; D might be TRBD1 or TRBD2, each matching 6 bases. This CDR3 comprises 14 residues. Germline V CDR1 and CDR2: DFQATT, SNEGSKA (reference sequence). The V end lost 5 bases, the J end lost 4 bases, and 14 bases lay between the germline ends. The CDR3 coding sequence is TGCAGTGCTGAGGGGGGTAGATTCACCGGGGAGCTGTTTTTT. Translation gives CSAEGGRFTGELFF.

Many counts were recorded for this clone. This chain connects TRBV20-1 to TRBJ1-5, with 9 bases identical to TRBD1. Germline V gives CDR1 DFQATT, CDR2 SNEGSKA (reference sequence). The CDR3 runs 16 residues. With V trimmed by 2 bases and J by 4 bases, 9 bases remained unmatched. This chain's CDR3 is CSARLLGQGGNQPQHF. CDR3 DNA sequence: TGCAGTGCTAGACTGCTGGGACAGGGCGGGAATCAGCCCCAGCATTTT.

This clone has a count of ten or more. The rearrangement uses TRBV19 and TRBJ2-1; TRBD2 is a possible D gene (5 bases). CDR1 is LNHDA, CDR2 SQIVND, per germline (reference sequence). Trimming took 4 bases from V and 10 from J, leaving 14 bases between them. The CDR3 extends over 13 amino acids. CDR3 protein: CASSKDSLWEQFF. CDR3 nucleotide sequence: TGTGCCAGTAGTAAGGACTCCCTATGGGAGCAGTTCTTC.

Concerning this clone: The germline gene is not matched at one end of the junction; a read error may be the cause. V and J are TRBV28 and TRBJ2-1, with D tentatively TRBD2 (5 bases). This CDR3 contains 16 residues. The V gene's germline CDR1 is MDHEN and CDR2 SYDVKM. The CDR3 spells CASSSPLLEGYNGQFF. CDR3 DNA: TGTGCCAGCAGTTCCCCACTACTAGAAGGCTACAATGGGCAGTTCTTC.

By its share, this clone is medium-sized. This chain connects TRBV28 to TRBJ2-1, with a possible D match to TRBD2 (5 bases). CDR3 length: 14 residues. Germline V gene data show CDR1 as MDHEN and CDR2 as SYDVKM. In nucleotides, the CDR3 is TGTGCTTGCCAACGGTCCGGGGTTAGGAATGAGCAGTTCTTC. Its protein is CACQRSGVRNEQFF.

This clone was picked up many times. V gene TRBV5-1 combines with J gene TRBJ1-1; D remains ambiguous. The germline V gene has CDR1 SGHRS and CDR2 YFSETQ. Trimming stripped 2 bases from V and 1 base from J, with 9 bases between. This CDR3 has 14 residues. CDR3 sequence: CASSLGSQNTEAFF. DNA of the CDR3: TGCGCCAGCAGCTTAGGCAGTCAGAACACTGAAGCTTTCTTT. The full variable domain, its missing parts supplied by reference TRBV5-1 and TRBJ1-1, is KAGVTQTPRYLIKTRGQQVTLSCSPISGHRSVSWYQQTPGQGLQFLFEYFSETQRNKGNFPGRFSGRQFSNSRSEMNVSTLELGDSALYLCASSLGSQNTEAFFGQGTRLTVV.

This clone qualifies as medium-sized (0.01 to 0.1%). V is TRBV7-2 and J is TRBJ2-7; 7 bases are shared with TRBD1. Germline trimming cut 5 bases from V and 5 bases from J; bases unmatched to any gene: 9. CDR1 is SGHTA and CDR2 is FQGNSA in the germline V gene. The CDR3 is 14 amino acids. The CDR3 DNA is TGTGCCAGCAGCATAACCGACAGGGAAAACGAGCAGTACTTC. Translating gives CASSITDRENEQYF.

The rearrangement links TRBV5-5 to TRBJ2-7; D not resolved. This CDR3 spans 14 amino acids. Germline assignment: CDR1 SGHKS and CDR2 YYEKEE (reference sequence). The V and J ends lost 0 bases and 2 bases respectively, with 9 bases between them. The CDR3 sequence: CASSLVLTAYEQYF. As DNA, the CDR3 is TGTGCCAGCAGCTTGGTACTGACCGCCTACGAGCAGTACTTC.

This clone was picked up many times. The chain has TRBV19 and TRBJ2-4, with D possibly matching TRBD1 (7 bases). The CDR3 is 16 amino acids. Germline CDR1 and CDR2: LNHDA and SQIVND (reference sequence). The V end was cut by 3 bases, the J end by 7 bases, with 19 bases between. CDR3 coding DNA: TGTGCCAGTAGTATGATCGGAGGGGGCGAGGAGAACATTCAGTACTTC. It codes for CASSMIGGGEENIQYF.

The table lists this clone with many counts. The V and J genes are TRBV3-1 and TRBJ2-5; 13 nucleotides match TRBD2. V lost 4 bases to trimming and J lost 5 bases; unmatched junction nucleotides: 4. CDR3 length: 15 amino acids. Germline CDR1 reads LGHDT; CDR2 reads YNNKEL (reference sequence). The CDR3 region has the DNA TGTGCCAGCAGCCTACTAGCGGGGGGGAGGGAGACCCAGTACTTC. Translated: CASSLLAGGRETQYF.

This clone was detected ten times or more. The chain couples TRBV25-1 to TRBJ2-5; D is uncertain. Germline V gives CDR1 MGHDK, CDR2 SYGVNS. The length of the CDR3 is 16 residues. Trimming removed 2 bases from V and 5 bases from J, with 18 bases in between. The CDR3 region has the DNA TGTGCCAGCAGTGAACCCGATACACCAATCGTGGAGACCCAGTACTTC. As protein: CASSEPDTPIVETQYF.

V and J are TRBV20-1 and TRBJ2-7; possibly TRBD1 for D (6 bases). This CDR3 spans 12 amino acids. Germline loops: CDR1 DFQATT, CDR2 SNEGSKA (reference sequence). Trimming cost V 3 bases and J 2 bases, with 8 bases left between them. CDR3 sequence reads: CSASHRAYEQYF. The CDR3 nucleotides are TGCAGTGCTAGTCACAGGGCCTACGAGCAGTACTTC.

Only a few counts were recorded for this clone. A much larger clone lies a single base off, so this may be a read error. This chain joins TRBV28 and TRBJ2-1; TRBD2 matches at 7 bases. The CDR3 is 16 residues long. V dropped 5 bases and J dropped 7; count of bases not matched to a gene: 14. Germline V lookup: CDR1 MDHEN, CDR2 SYDVKM. DNA of the CDR3: TGTGCCAGCAGTCTTTACCGGGACTACCTGCCAAATGAGCAGTTCTTC. Translation gives CASSLYRDYLPNEQFF.

This sequence joins TRBV3-1 and TRBJ2-7; 15 nucleotides match TRBD2. The junction had 8 bases not matched to a gene; V was cut back by 6 bases and J by 2 bases. This CDR3 is built from 17 residues. In germline, CDR1 is LGHDT, CDR2 YNNKEL (reference sequence). The CDR3 loop reads CASRGTSGRTKPYEQYF. CDR3 DNA sequence: TGTGCCAGCAGGGGGACTAGCGGGAGGACCAAGCCCTACGAGCAGTACTTC.

By its share, this clone is medium-sized (0.01 to 0.1%). The chain carries TRBV7-2 and TRBJ2-7; D call uncertain. The ends were cut back, 0 bases at V and 7 bases at J, with 7 bases in the middle. Germline V lookup: CDR1 SGHTA, CDR2 FQGNSA. This CDR3 region has 12 residues. The CDR3 here is CASSLALGEQYF. CDR3 in DNA: TGTGCCAGCAGCTTAGCGCTCGGAGAGCAGTACTTC.

Judged by abundance, this clone is medium-sized. V gene TRBV7-2 combines with J gene TRBJ1-2; D is ambiguous. The CDR3 runs 12 residues. Germline CDR1 and CDR2: SGHTA and FQGNSA. V was cut by 7 bases and J by 6 bases, with 12 bases left in between. In DNA, the CDR3 is TGTGCCAGCACTTCGGGAGGGCATGGCTACACCTTC. This codes for CASTSGGHGYTF.

In its sample, this clone was seen many times. The CDR3 is CASSGMVGGASEKLFF. CDR3 in DNA: TGCGCCAGCAGCGGCATGGTTGGGGGCGCATCTGAAAAACTGTTTTTT. This chain connects TRBV5-1 to TRBJ1-4; D is possibly TRBD1 (6 bases). Germline V gene data show CDR1 as SGHRS and CDR2 as YFSETQ. The CDR3 is 16 amino acids. Trimming cost V 4 bases and J 7 bases, with 20 bases left between them.

This clone was found many times. The V and J genes are TRBV30 and TRBJ1-4; weak D call: TRBD1 (5 bases). Germline CDR1 is GTSNPN and CDR2 is SVGIG (reference sequence). V was cut by 3 bases and J by 6 bases, with 26 bases left in between. The CDR3 runs to 18 residues. The CDR3 loop reads CAWRPLLNPTAWDEKLFF. The CDR3 DNA follows: TGTGCCTGGAGACCGCTACTTAACCCGACAGCCTGGGATGAAAAACTGTTTTTT.

This clone was seen many times. This rearrangement joins TRBV6-1 to TRBJ1-5, with TRBD1 identical over 9 bases. With V trimmed by 11 bases and J by 4 bases, 15 bases remained unmatched. The CDR3 sequence is 16 residues long. Germline CDR1 MNHNS, CDR2 SASEGT. In DNA, the CDR3 is TGTGCCGGCGGCAGTGGGACAGGGCGAAGAAATCAGCCCCAGCATTTT. This translates into CAGGSGTGRRNQPQHF.

This clone was seen only a few times. The chain uses TRBV28 and TRBJ2-7; no reliable D call. This CDR3 has 16 amino acids. Per the germline V gene, CDR1 is MDHEN and CDR2 is SYDVKM. V was cut by 2 bases and J by 4 bases, with 18 bases left in between. As DNA, the CDR3 is TGTGCCAGCAGTTTAAGTATCCGCGGCGTGGATTACGAGCAGTACTTC. This encodes CASSLSIRGVDYEQYF.

This clone came up a few times. The chain couples TRBV28 to TRBJ2-1, with a tentative D call TRBD2 (5 bases). The CDR3 contains 19 residues. The germline CDR1 and CDR2 sequences are MDHEN and SYDVKM. V lost 7 bases to trimming and J lost 7 bases, with 32 bases between them. CDR3 DNA: TGTGCCAGCACTGAACCCTGGGTGGAGACTAATCCACTTCATAATGAGCAGTTCTTC. Translation: CASTEPWVETNPLHNEQFF.

The sample holds many counts of this clone. This rearrangement joins TRBV19 to TRBJ2-6; 15 bases agree with TRBD2. Germline V lookup: CDR1 LNHDA, CDR2 SQIVND (reference sequence). The CDR3 sequence is 19 residues long. J gave up 4 bases and V 3 bases, and 7 bases lay outside the gene matches. The CDR3 is CASSIEGLAGGWGANVLTF. CDR3 DNA: TGTGCCAGTAGTATCGAGGGACTAGCGGGAGGATGGGGGGCCAACGTCCTGACTTTC. The full variable domain, its missing parts supplied by reference TRBV19 and TRBJ2-6, is DGGITQSPKYLFRKEGQNVTLSCEQNLNHDAMYWYRQDPGQGLRLIYYSQIVNDFQKGDIAEGYSVSREKKESFPLTVTSAQKNPTAFYLCASSIEGLAGGWGANVLTFGAGSRLTVL.

J is TRBJ1-1 and V is TRBV3-1; D is unresolved. Germline CDR1 LGHDT, CDR2 YNNKEL (reference sequence). The CDR3 loop spans 15 amino acids. V lost 4 bases, J lost 4 bases, and 16 bases lay in between. CDR3 in DNA: TGTGCCAGCAGCCTTCGACTAGGCGGTGGCACTGAAGCTTTCTTT. Translated: CASSLRLGGGTEAFF.

This clone was counted at least ten times. The V call is TRBV9, the J call TRBJ2-5; 10 bases fit TRBD1. The CDR3 is 15 amino acids. V shed 3 bases, J shed 4 bases, and the junction held 6 bases outside the gene matches. CDR1 and CDR2 (germline): SGDLS, YYNGEE. As DNA, the CDR3 is TGTGCCAGCAGCGAATTTGACAGGGGGCCAGAGACCCAGTACTTC. As protein: CASSEFDRGPETQYF.

This CDR3 is CASQGLETGELFF. DNA of the CDR3: TGCGCCAGTCAGGGGCTAGAAACCGGGGAGCTGTTTTTT. This chain joins TRBV4-3 and TRBJ2-2; tentatively, D is TRBD1 (6 bases). Trimming stripped 9 bases from V and 5 bases from J, with 13 bases between. Per germline, CDR1 LGHNA and CDR2 YSLEER. The CDR3 covers 13 residues.

Ten or more counts support this clone. The chain joins TRBV4-3 to TRBJ2-1; 10 positions match TRBD2. This CDR3 has 15 amino acids. Germline CDR1 is LGHNA and CDR2 is YSLEER. After removal of 1 base from V and 6 bases from J, the junction contained 3 bases not matched to a gene. The CDR3 sequence is CASSQVAGGSNEQFF. The CDR3 nucleotides are TGCGCCAGCAGCCAAGTAGCGGGAGGCTCCAATGAGCAGTTCTTC.

This sequence joins TRBV4-1 and TRBJ1-3; D is ambiguous. The CDR3 extends over 13 amino acids. The germline V gene has CDR1 MGHRA and CDR2 YSYEKL. Trimming pared 1 base from V and 4 bases from J, leaving 5 bases between. Written as DNA, the CDR3 is TGCGCCAGCAGCCAAGCTCGGGGAAACACCATATATTTT. This gives the protein CASSQARGNTIYF.

In this sample, this clone turned up many times. The V gene is TRBV3-1, the J gene TRBJ2-1; 10 bases are shared with TRBD1. The junction had 5 bases not matched to a gene; V was cut back by 2 bases and J by 4 bases. The germline gives CDR1 LGHDT, CDR2 YNNKEL (reference sequence). The CDR3 is 16 amino acids. DNA of the CDR3: TGTGCCAGCAGCCAAAGACAGGGGGCCGCTTACAATGAGCAGTTCTTC. It translates to CASSQRQGAAYNEQFF.

This clone has just a few counts. The chain couples TRBV7-9 to TRBJ2-7; D is unclear. The CDR3 spans 14 residues. Trimming cost V 0 bases and J 0 bases, with 6 bases left between them. Germline CDR1 reads SEHNR; CDR2 reads FQNEAQ (reference sequence). The CDR3 here is CASSLAVLSYEQYF. The CDR3 coding sequence is TGTGCCAGCAGCTTAGCGGTTCTCTCCTACGAGCAGTACTTC.